The clone carrying this TCR beta chain was seen a few times. This sample is drawn from a study of blood T cell repertoires in COVID-19. About the research overall: T cells, B-cell-depleted T cells, or PBMCs supplied cDNA or gDNA.

CDR3 length: 13 amino acids. The V gene lost 3 bases and the J gene lost 5 bases, with 11 bases spanning the gap. Germline lookup yields CDR1 SGDLS and CDR2 YYNGEE. Individuals aged 18 to 89 years were recruited from 24 US areas. As originally analysed: The assay estimated nucleated cells by amplifying reference gene primers. Some clones are missing from TCRdb's copy, which holds only in-frame ones; the method was immunoSEQ multiplex PCR. V and J calls plus clone size are reproduced from that table; the DNA served to infer D and trimming. The profile shows approximately 380,000 clones, 88% of them singletons.

The sequenced material came from PBMCs or T cells enriched from blood (not recorded which). This chain joins TRBV9 and TRBJ1-2, with D possibly TRBD1 on 5 matching bases. The TCR was taken from a young woman who had recovered from COVID-19. CDR3 in amino acids: CASSAQGWYGYTF. The CDR3 DNA is TGTGCCAGCAGCGCGCAGGGATGGTATGGCTACACCTTC.